The table lists the clone carrying this T cell receptor (beta chain) with many counts. Additional DNA sequences in this sample encode the identical CDR3. Some clones are missing from TCRdb's copy, which holds only in-frame ones; the method was immunoSEQ multiplex PCR. The data show around 450,000 clones, roughly 90% seen once. This entry is derived from a study of Ad26.COV2.S vaccination and SARS-CoV-2 variants. Study information: Enrolled in COV1001, the donor was in the Ad26.COV2.S trial arm, which received the vaccine.

Treatment in this sample: about 20 received Ad26.COV2.S at low or high dose, single or two shots; about 5 received placebo; per-sample allocation not given. The investigators took samples on day 63 after the first vaccine or placebo injection. V was trimmed by 1 base and J by 2 bases, leaving 10 bases between them. Germline V gives CDR1 SGHRS, CDR2 YFSETQ. CDR3 size: 14 residues. The sequenced sample was peripheral blood, obtained in a trial of Ad26.COV2.S vaccine versus placebo. This receptor was identified in a person between 18 and 65 years old who received the Ad26.COV2.S COVID-19 vaccine or a placebo. The genes are TRBV5-1 and TRBJ2-7, with D perhaps assigned TRBD1 or TRBD2 (5 bases each). This chain's CDR3 is CASSLRDGPYEQYF. The CDR3, as DNA: TGCGCCAGCAGCTTGAGGGACGGTCCCTACGAGCAGTACTTC.